The rows below give T cell receptor beta chains drawn from one sample of a study of blood T cell repertoires in COVID-19. Data came from immunoSEQ multiplex PCR; TCRdb stores just in-frame clones and leaves some out. Counted here are 300,000 to 350,000 clones, about nine tenths occurring once; the ten biggest clones make up 2% to 3%. Sequenced input: peripheral blood. These receptors were collected from a man aged 18 to 29 with active or convalescent COVID-19. CDR3s include the opening cysteine and the closing phenylalanine or tryptophan. A D gene is named only where the DNA matches it firmly. Clone sizes are given selectively: once, few, many, or a class where the clone is expanded.

D gene: NA
clone size: NA
V gene: TRBV6-5
J gene: TRBJ2-5
CDR3 DNA: TGTGCCAGCATCCGGGGAGTGTTTGGGGAGACCCAGTACTTC
CDR3 protein: CASIRGVFGETQYF

D gene: TRBD1
clone size: NA
V gene: TRBV7-8
J gene: TRBJ2-3
CDR3 DNA: TGTGCCAGCAGCCACCGGGACAGGGTCGGCCCTACGCAGTATTTT
CDR3 protein: CASSHRDRVGPTQYF

D gene: NA
clone size: NA
V gene: TRBV13
J gene: TRBJ2-5
CDR3 DNA: TGTGCCAGCGCGATCCAAGAGACCCAGTACTTC
CDR3 protein: CASAIQETQYF

D gene: NA
clone size: few
V gene: TRBV5-8
J gene: TRBJ1-6
CDR3 DNA: TGTGCCAGCCTCAGGACTATAGGTTCACCCCTCCACTTT
CDR3 protein: CASLRTIGSPLHF

D gene: NA
clone size: few
V gene: TRBV7-9
J gene: TRBJ2-1
CDR3 DNA: TGTGCCAGCAGCTCTAACCAGGCAAGCTCCTACAATGAGCAGTTCTTC
CDR3 protein: CASSSNQASSYNEQFF

D gene: TRBD1
clone size: NA
V gene: TRBV5-1
J gene: TRBJ1-1
CDR3 DNA: TGCGCCAGCAGCTCACAGGGGGCACAAACTGAAGCTTTCTTT
CDR3 protein: CASSSQGAQTEAFF

D gene: NA
clone size: NA
V gene: TRBV27
J gene: TRBJ1-1
CDR3 DNA: TGTGCCAGCAGTGTCAGGGTGAACACTGAAGCTTTCTTT
CDR3 protein: CASSVRVNTEAFF

D gene: NA
clone size: NA
V gene: TRBV4-1
J gene: TRBJ1-1
CDR3 DNA: TGCGCCAGCAGCCAAGCGGCGGGACGGACTGAAGCTTTCTTT
CDR3 protein: CASSQAAGRTEAFF

D gene: NA
clone size: NA
V gene: TRBV5-1
J gene: TRBJ1-1
CDR3 DNA: TGCGCCAGCAGCCGGGGAAACACTGAAGCTTTCTTT
CDR3 protein: CASSRGNTEAFF

D gene: NA
clone size: NA
V gene: TRBV7-9
J gene: TRBJ1-4
CDR3 DNA: TGTGCCAGCAGCATACGGGAAAAACTGTTTTTT
CDR3 protein: CASSIREKLFF

D gene: NA
clone size: NA
V gene: TRBV10-2
J gene: TRBJ1-6
CDR3 DNA: TGCGCCAGCAGCAGGGGTATCACCTATAATTCACCCCTCCACTTT
CDR3 protein: CASSRGITYNSPLHF

D gene: NA
clone size: NA
V gene: TRBV29-1
J gene: TRBJ1-1
CDR3 DNA: TGCAGCGGGAACCGGGGTCGCGGGGCTTTCTTT
CDR3 protein: CSGNRGRGAFF

D gene: TRBD1
clone size: NA
V gene: TRBV2
J gene: TRBJ2-7
CDR3 DNA: TGTGCCACTCTCAGACAGGGGGGACAGTACTTC
CDR3 protein: CATLRQGGQYF

D gene: NA
clone size: NA
V gene: TRBV6-5
J gene: TRBJ1-2
CDR3 DNA: TGTGCCAGCAGGGCATCCTTTTGGGGCTACACCTTC
CDR3 protein: CASRASFWGYTF

D gene: NA
clone size: once
V gene: TRBV5-1
J gene: TRBJ2-5
CDR3 DNA: TGCGCCAGCAGCGGGGGCCCTGGAGAGACCCAGTACTTC
CDR3 protein: CASSGGPGETQYF

D gene: TRBD2
clone size: few
V gene: TRBV10-2
J gene: TRBJ2-2
CDR3 DNA: TGCGCCAGCAGTAAAAGCGGGAGGGCCGGGGAGCTGTTTTTT
CDR3 protein: CASSKSGRAGELFF

D gene: TRBD2
clone size: NA
V gene: TRBV6-5
J gene: TRBJ2-7
CDR3 DNA: TGTGCCAGCAGTTACGCGGGGGGAAGCTCCTACGAGCAGTACTTC
CDR3 protein: CASSYAGGSSYEQYF

D gene: NA
clone size: NA
V gene: TRBV14
J gene: TRBJ2-3
CDR3 DNA: TGTGCCAGCAGCCGGGACACAGGCACAGATACGCAGTATTTT
CDR3 protein: CASSRDTGTDTQYF

D gene: TRBD2
clone size: NA
V gene: TRBV27
J gene: TRBJ2-7
CDR3 DNA: TGTGCCAGCAGAACCCGAGCGGGGACCAATTCCTACGAGCAGTACTTC
CDR3 protein: CASRTRAGTNSYEQYF

D gene: NA
clone size: NA
V gene: TRBV12-3/TRBV12-4
J gene: TRBJ2-7
CDR3 DNA: TGTGCCAGCAGACAACAGTCCTACGAGCAGTACTTC
CDR3 protein: CASRQQSYEQYF

D gene: TRBD2
clone size: NA
V gene: TRBV6-5
J gene: TRBJ2-7
CDR3 DNA: TGTGCCAGCAGCCCCGGGGGGGTGGAGCAGTACTTC
CDR3 protein: CASSPGGVEQYF

D gene: NA
clone size: NA
V gene: TRBV10-1
J gene: TRBJ1-1
CDR3 DNA: TGCGCCAGCAGTGAGTCGAAAGCCAACGGGAACACTGAAGCTTTCTTT
CDR3 protein: CASSESKANGNTEAFF

D gene: NA
clone size: once
V gene: TRBV4-3
J gene: TRBJ2-1
CDR3 DNA: TGCGCCAGCAGCCAAGAGGGCCACAGCTCCTACAATGAGCAGTTCTTC
CDR3 protein: CASSQEGHSSYNEQFF

D gene: TRBD2
clone size: NA
V gene: TRBV5-1
J gene: TRBJ2-3
CDR3 DNA: TGCGCCAGCAGCGCAGAATTAGCGGGGGCGGCAGATACGCAGTATTTT
CDR3 protein: CASSAELAGAADTQYF

D gene: NA
clone size: NA
V gene: TRBV6-5
J gene: TRBJ2-5
CDR3 DNA: TGTGCCAGCAGTTACTTAAACCGGGGTTCGGAGACCCAGTACTTC
CDR3 protein: CASSYLNRGSETQYF

D gene: NA
clone size: NA
V gene: TRBV29-1
J gene: TRBJ1-1
CDR3 DNA: TGCAGCGTTGTGGGGGCCGGGGTGAACACTGAAGCTTTCTTT
CDR3 protein: CSVVGAGVNTEAFF

D gene: NA
clone size: NA
V gene: TRBV18
J gene: TRBJ2-3
CDR3 DNA: TGTGCCAGCTCACCCAGCCGCGGAGATACGCAGTATTTT
CDR3 protein: CASSPSRGDTQYF

D gene: TRBD2
clone size: NA
V gene: TRBV11-2
J gene: TRBJ2-2
CDR3 DNA: TGTGCCAGCAGTCCTCCTAGCGGGAGCGCCGGGGAGCTGTTTTTT
CDR3 protein: CASSPPSGSAGELFF

D gene: NA
clone size: NA
V gene: TRBV20-1
J gene: TRBJ2-3
CDR3 DNA: TGCAGTGCTAGTCCTAAGGGGACAGATACGCAGTATTTT
CDR3 protein: CSASPKGTDTQYF

D gene: TRBD2
clone size: NA
V gene: TRBV6-2/TRBV6-3
J gene: TRBJ2-3
CDR3 DNA: TGTGCCAGCAGTCACAGTCCGTGGACTAGCGGGGGGTACACAGATACGCAGTATTTT
CDR3 protein: CASSHSPWTSGGYTDTQYF

D gene: TRBD1
clone size: NA
V gene: TRBV7-2
J gene: TRBJ2-1
CDR3 DNA: TGTGCCAGCAGCCTCGACATCGGGTACAGGGGTTCCTACAATGAGCAGTTCTTC
CDR3 protein: CASSLDIGYRGSYNEQFF

D gene: NA
clone size: NA
V gene: TRBV29-1
J gene: TRBJ2-1
CDR3 DNA: TGCAGCGTTCTCCCGACGGGTAATGAGCAGTTCTTC
CDR3 protein: CSVLPTGNEQFF

D gene: NA
clone size: NA
V gene: TRBV28
J gene: TRBJ2-2
CDR3 DNA: TGTGCCAGCAATATAGGAGGGGCGAACACCGGGGAGCTGTTTTTT
CDR3 protein: CASNIGGANTGELFF

D gene: TRBD2
clone size: NA
V gene: TRBV5-1
J gene: TRBJ2-1
CDR3 DNA: TGCGCCAGCAGCTTGGCCAGCGGGATTACGTACAATGAGCAGTTCTTC
CDR3 protein: CASSLASGITYNEQFF

D gene: NA
clone size: NA
V gene: TRBV9
J gene: TRBJ1-5
CDR3 DNA: TGTGCCAGCAGCCAAGGGAGTACCAATCAGCCCCAGCATTTT
CDR3 protein: CASSQGSTNQPQHF

D gene: NA
clone size: once
V gene: TRBV27
J gene: TRBJ2-7
CDR3 DNA: TGTGCCAGCAGTTTATTTCCCAGGGCCGAGCAGTACTTC
CDR3 protein: CASSLFPRAEQYF

D gene: TRBD2
clone size: NA
V gene: TRBV13
J gene: TRBJ2-4
CDR3 DNA: TGTGCCAGCAGCTCGCAAATAGCGGGGGGGCCGAACATTCAGTACTTC
CDR3 protein: CASSSQIAGGPNIQYF

D gene: NA
clone size: NA
V gene: TRBV10-3
J gene: TRBJ2-1
CDR3 DNA: TGTGCCATCAGTGAGAGGGACAATTACAATGAGGGGCAGTTCTTC
CDR3 protein: CAISERDNYNEGQFF

D gene: TRBD1
clone size: NA
V gene: TRBV5-4
J gene: TRBJ2-7
CDR3 DNA: TGTGCCAGCAGCAGGGGGCAAACTCAATACGAGCAGTACTTC
CDR3 protein: CASSRGQTQYEQYF

D gene: TRBD1
clone size: NA
V gene: TRBV10-3
J gene: TRBJ2-5
CDR3 DNA: TGTGCCATCAGTGAGCCCTACAGGGGACAAGAGACCCAGTACTTC
CDR3 protein: CAISEPYRGQETQYF

D gene: TRBD1
clone size: NA
V gene: TRBV10-1
J gene: TRBJ1-1
CDR3 DNA: TGCGCCAGCAGTGAGCGACAGGGGCATAGTGAAGCTTTCTTT
CDR3 protein: CASSERQGHSEAFF

D gene: NA
clone size: NA
V gene: TRBV15
J gene: TRBJ1-5
CDR3 DNA: TGTGCCACCAGCAGAGACAGGGAACCCAATCAGCCCCAGCATTTT
CDR3 protein: CATSRDREPNQPQHF

D gene: NA
clone size: NA
V gene: TRBV18
J gene: TRBJ1-4
CDR3 DNA: TGTGCCAGCTCACCGACAGCAGGGGCGGAAAAACTGTTTTTT
CDR3 protein: CASSPTAGAEKLFF

D gene: TRBD2
clone size: NA
V gene: TRBV5-1
J gene: TRBJ2-7
CDR3 DNA: TGCGCCAGCAGCTGGGGGGGAGTGGCAGGGACCTACGAGCAGTACTTC
CDR3 protein: CASSWGGVAGTYEQYF

D gene: NA
clone size: NA
V gene: TRBV6-1
J gene: TRBJ1-4
CDR3 DNA: TGTGCCAGCAGTGAAGCGCGGGGAGTCGGAAAACTGTTTTTT
CDR3 protein: CASSEARGVGKLFF

D gene: TRBD1
clone size: NA
V gene: TRBV10-2
J gene: TRBJ1-2
CDR3 DNA: TGCGCCAGCAGCTCACGGACAGGGGTCGGCTACACCTTC
CDR3 protein: CASSSRTGVGYTF

D gene: NA
clone size: once
V gene: TRBV5-1
J gene: TRBJ2-2
CDR3 DNA: TGCGCCAGCAGCCCGCGGACAGTTACTAACACCGGGGAGCTGTTTTTT
CDR3 protein: CASSPRTVTNTGELFF

D gene: TRBD2
clone size: NA
V gene: TRBV18
J gene: TRBJ2-1
CDR3 DNA: TGTGCCAGCTCGCTTAGGACTAGCGGGAGCAATGAGCAGTTCTTC
CDR3 protein: CASSLRTSGSNEQFF

D gene: NA
clone size: once
V gene: TRBV11-2
J gene: TRBJ2-7
CDR3 DNA: TGTGCCAGCAGCTTCGCAGGGGACGGCTACGAGCAGTACTTC
CDR3 protein: CASSFAGDGYEQYF

D gene: TRBD2
clone size: NA
V gene: TRBV28
J gene: TRBJ2-7
CDR3 DNA: TGTGCCAGCAGTTTAAGTCCCGGGGGGGTCGAGCAGTACTTC
CDR3 protein: CASSLSPGGVEQYF

D gene: TRBD2
clone size: NA
V gene: TRBV2
J gene: TRBJ2-3
CDR3 DNA: TGTGCCGGCAATAACGGACTAGCGACGGGTACGCAGTATTTT
CDR3 protein: CAGNNGLATGTQYF

D gene: NA
clone size: NA
V gene: TRBV5-5
J gene: TRBJ2-1
CDR3 DNA: TGTGCCAGCAGCTTAGGGGGAACCTCCTACAATGAGCAGTTCTTC
CDR3 protein: CASSLGGTSYNEQFF

D gene: NA
clone size: few
V gene: TRBV18
J gene: TRBJ2-7
CDR3 DNA: TGTGCCAGCTCAGGCCGGGACAAAGCCTACGAGCAGTACTTC
CDR3 protein: CASSGRDKAYEQYF

D gene: TRBD1
clone size: NA
V gene: TRBV27
J gene: TRBJ1-4
CDR3 DNA: TGTGCCAGCAGCTCACCCGGGACAGAATTTGAAAAACTGTTTTTT
CDR3 protein: CASSSPGTEFEKLFF

D gene: NA
clone size: once
V gene: TRBV29-1
J gene: TRBJ2-7
CDR3 DNA: TGCAGCGCTGAAGACAGGCGCTCCTACGAGCAGTACTTC
CDR3 protein: CSAEDRRSYEQYF